One sample yielded the 23 T cell receptor beta chains listed below, sequenced in a study of metastatic and nonmetastatic thyroid tumors. No patient received treatment before thyroid surgery. With MiXCR, TCRdb called clones anew from the PCR reads. The repertoire holds some 30,000 clones, with approximately 4% as singletons. The sample comprised blood. The receptor set was obtained from a female donor with papillary thyroid cancer or a benign thyroid nodule (not recorded which). Some clones in this sample may be carry-over from other donors' samples.

The chain links TRBV11-2 to TRBJ2-2; D possibly corresponds to TRBD2 (6 bases). This CDR3 is 15 amino acids long. Germline CDR1 and CDR2: SGHAT and FQNNGV. The ends were cut back, 6 bases at V and 1 base at J, with 12 bases in the middle. The CDR3 sequence is CASRPGGVNTGELFF. The CDR3, as DNA: TGTGCCAGCAGACCCGGAGGGGTGAACACCGGGGAGCTGTTTTTT.

This clone was detected many times. The V gene is TRBV20-1, the J gene TRBJ2-7; 9 bases are shared with TRBD1. Trimming at V came to 5 bases and at J to 2 bases, leaving 4 bases not matched to a gene. This CDR3 region has 13 residues. Per germline, CDR1 DFQATT and CDR2 SNEGSKA (reference sequence). The CDR3 region has the DNA TGCAGTGCTCTCAGACAGGGGGCCTACGAGCAGTACTTC. This sequence encodes CSALRQGAYEQYF.

This clone has a count of ten or more. The V gene is TRBV19, the J gene TRBJ2-1, with 7 nucleotides matching TRBD1. V gave up 3 bases and J gave up 9 bases; unmatched junction bases: 8. In germline, CDR1 is LNHDA, CDR2 SQIVND (reference sequence). The length of the CDR3 is 14 residues. DNA for the CDR3: TGTGCCAGTAGTATTGTCGGGACAGAAGCTGAGCAGTTCTTC. Its protein product is CASSIVGTEAEQFF.

This clone has just a few counts. At the DNA level, this CDR3 is encoded by other sequences in the same sample as well. This chain uses TRBV7-6 with TRBJ2-2; 8 bases align to TRBD1. The germline gives CDR1 SGHVS, CDR2 FNYEAQ. V was pared by 1 base and J by 3 bases, with 13 bases of the junction left unmatched. There are 19 residues in the CDR3. CDR3 region: CASSLEFGQGATDTGELFF. CDR3 nucleotide sequence: TGTGCCAGCAGCTTAGAATTCGGACAGGGCGCTACGGACACCGGGGAGCTGTTTTTT.

This clone was seen more than once but under ten times. One end of the junction is discordant with germline, which a read error may explain. The chain uses TRBV20-1 and TRBJ2-7, with D unresolved. The CDR3 extends over 13 amino acids. CDR1 DFQATT and CDR2 SNEGSKA come from the germline V gene (reference sequence). CDR3 sequence (DNA): TGCAGTTCTAGACCTATAGGTTCTTACGAGCAGTACTTC. It encodes CSSRPIGSYEQYF.

This clone was seen ten or more times. The chain is built from TRBV5-6 and TRBJ2-2; 9 nucleotides agree with TRBD2. Germline V gives CDR1 SGHDT, CDR2 YYEEEE. With 5 bases clipped from V and 4 bases from J, the junction kept 9 bases outside the gene matches. The CDR3 loop spans 16 amino acids. As DNA, the CDR3 is TGTGCCAGCAGGCGGACTTATAGCGGGAGCACCGGGGAGCTGTTTTTT. Protein sequence: CASRRTYSGSTGELFF.

The sample holds many counts of this clone. The chain couples TRBV13 to TRBJ1-4; unclear D gene. The CDR3 contains 14 residues. Looked up from germline, CDR1 is PRHDT and CDR2 is FYEKMQ (reference sequence). Trimming removed 0 bases from V and 7 bases from J, with 9 bases in between. The CDR3 DNA is TGTGCCAGCAGCTTAGGTCCCGTGGGTGAAAAACTGTTTTTT. It encodes CASSLGPVGEKLFF. Looking up the rest from reference TRBV13 and TRBJ1-4 gives the full variable domain: AAGVIQSPRHLIKEKRETATLKCYPIPRHDTVYWYQQGPGQDPQFLISFYEKMQSDKGSIPDRFSAQQFSDYHSELNMSSLELGDSALYFCASSLGPVGEKLFFGSGTQLSVL.

Ten or more counts support this clone. The chain uses TRBV5-5 and TRBJ1-1; D perhaps matches TRBD1 (5 bases). Per the germline V gene, CDR1 is SGHKS and CDR2 is YYEKEE (reference sequence). The germline V and J ends were trimmed by 1 base and 1 base, with 14 bases remaining between them. There are 16 residues in the CDR3. The CDR3 nucleotides are TGTGCCAGCAGCTTGCTAACGGGGGTTAAGAACACTGAAGCTTTCTTT. Protein sequence: CASSLLTGVKNTEAFF.

This clone was observed many times. This chain connects TRBV18 to TRBJ1-1; the match to TRBD1 covers 11 bases. The CDR3 totals 15 residues. CDR1 is KGHSH, CDR2 LQKENI, per germline. Germline trimming cut 3 bases from V and 0 bases from J; bases unmatched to any gene: 0. CDR3 coding DNA: TGTGCCAGCTCACCGGGACAGGGGGTGAACACTGAAGCTTTCTTT. Its translation: CASSPGQGVNTEAFF.

The rearrangement links TRBV7-3 to TRBJ2-3; D gene ambiguous. V was clipped by 5 bases and J by 2 bases, with 11 bases between them. The length of the CDR3 is 14 residues. Germline values: CDR1 SGHTA, CDR2 FQGTGA. CDR3 bases: TGTGCCAGCAGCATGGACGGATACACAGATACGCAGTATTTT. This codes for CASSMDGYTDTQYF.

Comment on this clone: The junction and the germline gene differ at one end; a read error may be behind it. V and J are TRBV6-1 and TRBJ1-2, with D maybe TRBD1 (5 bases). The CDR3 has 15 amino acids. CDR1 is MNHNS and CDR2 is SASEGT in the germline V gene. CDR3 sequence: CVSSEAPGLNYGYTF. Written as DNA, the CDR3 is TGTGTCAGCAGTGAAGCGCCAGGGCTTAACTATGGCTACACCTTC.

This clone was recorded many times. The rearrangement joins TRBV20-1 to TRBJ1-6; D call uncertain. CDR3 size: 16 residues. The ends were cut back, 0 bases at V and 3 bases at J, with 12 bases in the middle. The germline CDR1 and CDR2 sequences are DFQATT and SNEGSKA (reference sequence). CDR3 nucleotides: TGCAGTGCTAGAGATCAACGTGGGCACTATAATTCACCCCTCCACTTT. It yields the protein CSARDQRGHYNSPLHF.

This clone was seen at least ten times. This chain uses TRBV7-3 with TRBJ1-1; D might be TRBD1 (5 bases). CDR3 length equals 13 residues. The V gene lost 7 bases and the J gene lost 3 bases, with 12 bases spanning the gap. Per germline, CDR1 SGHTA and CDR2 FQGTGA. This CDR3 is CASKEGADTEAFF. CDR3 nucleotides: TGTGCCAGCAAGGAAGGGGCGGACACTGAAGCTTTCTTT.

By frequency in the sample, this clone is medium-sized. The chain joins TRBV28 to TRBJ2-3; no clear D. The V and J ends lost 0 bases and 8 bases respectively, with 12 bases between them. The CDR3 has 14 residues. The germline V gene encodes CDR1 MDHEN and CDR2 SYDVKM. The CDR3 bases are TGTGCCAGCAGTTTATGGGACCAACTTGGTACGCAGTATTTT. It specifies CASSLWDQLGTQYF.

The sample holds a few counts of this clone. The rearrangement links TRBV2 to TRBJ1-2; D gene unclear. The CDR3 has 13 amino acids. V shed 6 bases and J shed 0 bases, with 8 bases lying between them. CDR1 SNHLY and CDR2 FYNNEI come from the germline V gene. CDR3 region: CASRASTNYGYTF. CDR3 DNA sequence: TGTGCCAGCAGGGCGAGTACTAACTATGGCTACACCTTC.

In its sample, this clone was seen a few times. The gene calls are TRBV2 and TRBJ2-1, with 11 bases that match TRBD2. The CDR3 contains 14 residues. Germline loops: CDR1 SNHLY, CDR2 FYNNEI. The CDR3 coding sequence is TGTGTCAGTCAGACTAGCGGGATTTATAATGAGCAGTTCTTC. Protein product: CVSQTSGIYNEQFF.

A few counts support this clone. V gene TRBV6-2 or TRBV6-3 combines with J gene TRBJ1-6; D not resolved. The germline CDR1 and CDR2 sequences are MNHEY and SVGEGT. Trimming cost V 2 bases and J 13 bases, with 9 bases left between them. This CDR3 comprises 12 residues. CDR3 residues: CASSYRRSPLHF. The CDR3 bases are TGTGCCAGCAGTTACAGAAGGTCTCCCCTCCACTTT.

The chain links TRBV3-1 to TRBJ1-1, with D hard to call. Trimming took 1 base from V and 2 from J, leaving 11 bases between them. The CDR3 is 15 amino acids. Germline values: CDR1 LGHDT, CDR2 YNNKEL (reference sequence). The CDR3 nucleotides read TGTGCCAGCAGCCAAGGAGTTCTGCGAAACACTGAAGCTTTCTTT. It translates to CASSQGVLRNTEAFF.

This clone occurred many times. The chain recombines TRBV9 with TRBJ1-1; D remains ambiguous. The CDR3 consists of 12 residues. Trimming took off 4 bases at V and 1 base at J, with 5 bases between the two ends. Germline V gene sequence: CDR1 SGDLS, CDR2 YYNGEE. The CDR3 DNA sequence: TGTGCCAGCAGCCCCGGGAACACTGAAGCTTTCTTT. It specifies CASSPGNTEAFF.

The CDR3 DNA reads TGTGCCAGCTCGCCCCTGGGCAATTCACCCCTCCACTTT. It yields the protein CASSPLGNSPLHF. The chain has TRBV6-1 and TRBJ1-6; unclear D gene. V was shortened by 8 bases and J by 7 bases, with 12 bases between the two germline ends. The CDR3 covers 13 residues. Germline V gene sequence: CDR1 MNHNS, CDR2 SASEGT.

In its sample, this clone was seen many times. The chain uses TRBV27 and TRBJ1-1; D not certain. Germline loops: CDR1 MNHEY, CDR2 SMNVEV (reference sequence). This CDR3 is built from 13 residues. V was shortened by 1 base and J by 3 bases, with 6 bases between the two germline ends. In DNA form, the CDR3 reads TGTGCCAGCAGTTTATTAGGGTACACTGAAGCTTTCTTT. Its translation: CASSLLGYTEAFF.

This clone was observed at least ten times. The V call is TRBV11-2, the J call TRBJ1-2; TRBD1 aligns across 8 bases. V trimming: 2 bases; J trimming: 3 bases; junction bases outside the gene matches: 2. This CDR3 region has 14 residues. CDR1 is SGHAT, CDR2 FQNNGV, per germline. The DNA for the CDR3 is TGTGCCAGCAGCTTACAGGGGGCAGACTATGGCTACACCTTC. Translated, it gives CASSLQGADYGYTF.

This clone was found a few times. This chain uses TRBV28 with TRBJ2-5; 10 positions agree with TRBD1. The CDR3 is 15 residues long. The junction had 5 bases not matched to a gene; V was cut back by 2 bases and J by 5 bases. Looked up from germline, CDR1 is MDHEN and CDR2 is SYDVKM. The DNA of the CDR3 is TGTGCCAGCAGTTTAGAGACAGGGGGCGGGGAGACCCAGTACTTC. This translates into CASSLETGGGETQYF.